These T cell receptor beta chains were read from a single sample in a study of radiotherapy plus CTLA-4 blockade in lung cancer. Profiling relied on immunoSEQ multiplex PCR, and the TCRdb table lists in-frame clones only, not all of them. The sample includes roughly 120,000 clones, roughly 80% of them seen just once. The source was peripheral blood, collected from a patient treated with radiotherapy plus ipilimumab. Every receptor here comes from a human donor with non-small cell lung cancer who had a partial response to radiotherapy plus ipilimumab. CDR3s include the opening cysteine and the closing phenylalanine or tryptophan. A D gene is named only where the DNA matches it firmly. Rows may omit the clone size; those that give it use once, few, many or a size class.

TRBV15	TRBD1	NA	TRBJ2-7	CATSRRPGQSSYEQYF
TRBV5-1	NA	NA	TRBJ2-2	CASSLVLDTGELFF
TRBV28	TRBD1	NA	TRBJ1-4	CASSETGESKKLFF
TRBV7-9	NA	NA	TRBJ1-1	CASSSSRRAVNTEAFF
TRBV6-1	NA	NA	TRBJ1-1	CASTKVEMTEAFF
TRBV28	NA	few	TRBJ1-1	CATINPGHTEAFF
TRBV19	TRBD1	NA	TRBJ1-5	CASSIVTGGVSGNQPQHF
TRBV6-1	NA	NA	TRBJ2-3	CASILGGVVDTQYF
TRBV18	NA	NA	TRBJ1-1	CASSPAGLEAFF
TRBV9	NA	NA	TRBJ1-3	CASSVGPGNTIYF
TRBV19	NA	once	TRBJ2-3	CASSLWTAASTDTQYF
TRBV2	NA	NA	TRBJ1-1	CASIRGVRNTEAFF